What follows are 23 T cell receptor beta chains derived from one specimen sequenced in a study of OX40 agonist ivuxolimab in advanced cancers. Data came from immunoSEQ multiplex PCR; TCRdb stores just in-frame clones and leaves some out. The repertoire has more than 50,000 clones, roughly 90% of them found once; the top ten carry 0.55% to 0.6%. This specimen consisted of CD4+ or CD8+ T cells sorted from blood, obtained in a trial of the OX40 agonist ivuxolimab. These receptors came from an adult with an advanced solid tumor such as melanoma, head and neck, liver or kidney cancer.

The rearrangement links TRBV7-9 to TRBJ2-4; no definite D call. V lost 5 bases and J lost 8, with 10 bases in between. Germline V gives CDR1 SEHNR, CDR2 FQNEAQ (reference sequence). This CDR3 has 12 residues. CDR3 amino acids: CASSPLVDIQYF. The DNA of the CDR3 is TGTGCCAGCAGCCCTTTAGTAGACATTCAGTACTTC.

This clone came up a few times. The rearrangement joins TRBV11-2 to TRBJ2-5; D perhaps matches TRBD1 (5 bases). The CDR3 covers 12 residues. The ends were cut back, 7 bases at V and 5 bases at J, with 11 bases in the middle. The V gene's germline CDR1 is SGHAT and CDR2 FQNNGV. The DNA for the CDR3 is TGTGCCAGCACTCAGGGTAGCGAGACCCAGTACTTC. Amino acid sequence: CASTQGSETQYF.

This clone was recorded a few times. The chain carries TRBV29-1 and TRBJ1-1; D not resolved. Trimming took 4 bases from V and 2 from J, leaving 17 bases between them. The germline V gene encodes CDR1 SQVTM and CDR2 ANQGSEA. The CDR3 is 15 residues long. CDR3: CSVGGPTDPNTEAFF. The CDR3 coding sequence is TGCAGCGTTGGCGGACCTACAGACCCCAACACTGAAGCTTTCTTT. Based on the CDR3 plus reference TRBV29-1 and TRBJ1-1, the full variable domain is SAVISQKPSRDICQRGTSLTIQCQVDSQVTMMFWYRQQPGQSLTLIATANQGSEATYESGFVIDKFPISRPNLTFSTLTVSNMSPEDSSIYLCSVGGPTDPNTEAFFGQGTRLTVV.

This sequence joins TRBV5-1 and TRBJ1-3, with 8 bases matching TRBD1. This CDR3 contains 16 residues. Germline CDR1 and CDR2: SGHRS and YFSETQ. Unmatched junction bases numbered 10, after V lost 4 bases and J lost 4 bases. The CDR3, as DNA: TGCGCCAGCAGCCAGACAGGGGAGGTAGTCGGAAACACCATATATTTT. Translating it yields CASSQTGEVVGNTIYF.

This sequence joins TRBV11-2 and TRBJ2-5; D tentatively fits TRBD1 or TRBD2 (5 bases each). Deletions cut 2 bases from V and 5 bases from J, with 12 bases between. The CDR3 consists of 14 residues. Per germline, CDR1 SGHAT and CDR2 FQNNGV. CDR3 in amino acids: CASSLFGGDETQYF. The CDR3 DNA follows: TGTGCCAGCAGCTTATTTGGGGGAGACGAGACCCAGTACTTC.

CDR3 region: CASSPVRYTDTQYF. CDR3 coding DNA: TGTGCCAGCAGTCCGGTGCGGTACACAGATACGCAGTATTTT. The gene calls are TRBV27 and TRBJ2-3; D is undetermined. The CDR3 covers 14 residues. Between the trimmed V and J ends, which lost 5 bases and 2 bases, there was a span of 11 bases. The germline V gene encodes CDR1 MNHEY and CDR2 SMNVEV (reference sequence).

In nucleotides, the CDR3 is TGCGCCAGCAGCCAAGGGGGGTGGCCTTTTGAAAAACTGTTTTTT. This codes for CASSQGGWPFEKLFF. This chain joins TRBV4-1 and TRBJ1-4; D is perhaps TRBD1 (5 bases). The CDR3 runs 15 residues. V gave up 1 base and J gave up 7 bases, with 13 bases separating them. Germline V gene data show CDR1 as MGHRA and CDR2 as YSYEKL.

This chain links TRBV19 with TRBJ1-2; D gene uncertain. The V gene's germline CDR1 is LNHDA and CDR2 SQIVND (reference sequence). The ends were cut back, 4 bases at V and 10 bases at J, with 13 bases in the middle. The CDR3 is 12 residues long. As DNA, the CDR3 is TGTGCCAGTAGTACAGCCCGGGGATTCTACACCTTC. Encoded protein: CASSTARGFYTF.

The rearrangement joins TRBV5-6 to TRBJ2-7, with D hard to call. Germline V gene data show CDR1 as SGHDT and CDR2 as YYEEEE. The CDR3 has 13 amino acids. Trimming took 2 bases from V and 4 from J, leaving 10 bases between them. The DNA of the CDR3 is TGTGCCAGCAGCTTTTCCGGGCCTTACGAGCAGTACTTC. Its protein product is CASSFSGPYEQYF.

The chain employs TRBV6-1 and TRBJ2-7; D is tentatively TRBD1 or TRBD2 (5 bases each). This CDR3 has 14 amino acids. Germline-derived CDR1 and CDR2 are MNHNS and SASEGT. Trimming removed 2 bases from V and 2 bases from J, with 10 bases in between. CDR3 protein: CASSEWWGTYEQYF. In DNA, the CDR3 is TGTGCCAGCAGTGAATGGTGGGGGACCTACGAGCAGTACTTC.

The chain has TRBV7-9 and TRBJ2-1; D is perhaps TRBD2 (5 bases). CDR3 length: 16 amino acids. Deletions cut 6 bases from V and 0 bases from J, with 15 bases between. The V gene's germline CDR1 is SEHNR and CDR2 FQNEAQ (reference sequence). In nucleotides, the CDR3 is TGTGCCAGCAGTCCCCGAGGGCAGAGCTCCTACAATGAGCAGTTCTTC. It is translated as CASSPRGQSSYNEQFF.

The rearrangement joins TRBV10-3 to TRBJ1-2; D unresolved. The CDR3 runs to 12 residues. Germline CDR1 and CDR2: ENHRY and SYGVKD. Trimming took off 2 bases at V and 6 bases at J, with 7 bases between the two ends. CDR3 in DNA: TGTGCCATCAGTGAGCGCGGCCATGGCTACACCTTC. Translation: CAISERGHGYTF.

The chain couples TRBV6-6 to TRBJ2-5, with D tentatively TRBD2 (5 bases). This CDR3 contains 15 residues. Trimming left V 0 bases short and J 7 bases short, with 15 bases between. Per germline, CDR1 MNHNY and CDR2 SVGAGI (reference sequence). CDR3 sequence: CASSYSRDVSGTQYF. CDR3 coding DNA: TGTGCCAGCAGTTACTCGCGTGACGTGAGCGGGACCCAGTACTTC.

The chain employs TRBV25-1 and TRBJ2-5; 7 nucleotides match TRBD1. V shed 8 bases, J shed 5 bases, and the junction held 17 bases outside the gene matches. The CDR3 runs to 16 residues. Germline values: CDR1 MGHDK, CDR2 SYGVNS. CDR3 DNA sequence: TGTGCCAGCGGCGAGGGACAGAGATCGAGGCGTGAGACCCAGTACTTC. It is translated as CASGEGQRSRRETQYF.

The gene calls are TRBV9 and TRBJ2-5; D may match TRBD1 or TRBD2 (7 bases each). The germline V gene has CDR1 SGDLS and CDR2 YYNGEE. V was shortened by 6 bases and J by 4 bases, with 19 bases between the two germline ends. The CDR3 is 15 residues long. Here the CDR3 DNA reads TGTGCCAGCAATCAGGGGGGAGGGCCGGGAGAGACCCAGTACTTC. Protein sequence: CASNQGGGPGETQYF.

The chain carries TRBV21-1 and TRBJ1-4. TRBV21-1 is a pseudogene segment. CDR3 size: 15 residues. CDR3 residues: CASRQRTDPNEKLFF. As DNA, the CDR3 is TGTGCCAGCAGGCAAAGGACTGATCCTAATGAAAAACTGTTTTTT.

This clone was found once. This chain connects TRBV4-2 to TRBJ2-2; 7 bases are a match to TRBD2. The CDR3 covers 19 residues. V was clipped by 0 bases and J by 0 bases; unmatched bases: 10. Germline V lookup: CDR1 LGHNA, CDR2 YNFKEQ. Here the CDR3 reads CASSQDPLGGTANTGELFF. CDR3 nucleotides: TGTGCCAGCAGCCAAGACCCTCTGGGGGGGACTGCGAACACCGGGGAGCTGTTTTTT.

The J gene is TRBJ2-1, the V gene TRBV9; a weak D match, TRBD1 (5 bases). The V gene's germline CDR1 is SGDLS and CDR2 YYNGEE. CDR3 length: 16 residues. V gave up 4 bases and J gave up 5 bases, with 19 bases separating them. As DNA, the CDR3 is TGTGCCAGCAGCCTAGGGGCCACATTCGCAAACAATGAGCAGTTCTTC. It translates to CASSLGATFANNEQFF.

This chain connects TRBV10-3 to TRBJ2-7, with 7 bases aligning to TRBD2. Germline CDR1 reads ENHRY; CDR2 reads SYGVKD. The CDR3 contains 14 residues. V was clipped by 9 bases and J by 0 bases; unmatched bases: 8. The CDR3 nucleotides read TGTGCCATAGGCGGGGGAACCAGCTCCTACGAGCAGTACTTC. Protein product: CAIGGGTSSYEQYF.

The V and J genes are TRBV28 and TRBJ2-5, with TRBD2 identical over 8 bases. This CDR3 is built from 13 residues. V lost 8 bases, J lost 5 bases, and 7 bases stayed unmatched. Looked up from germline, CDR1 is MDHEN and CDR2 is SYDVKM. CDR3 amino acids: CASLRGGKETQYF. CDR3 coding DNA: TGTGCCAGCCTACGGGGGGGGAAGGAGACCCAGTACTTC.

As DNA, the CDR3 is TGTGCCAGCTTGAAAGGTTCTAGCGGGTACGAGCAGTACTTC. Translating gives CASLKGSSGYEQYF. This rearrangement joins TRBV6-6 to TRBJ2-7; the match to TRBD2 covers 8 bases. The V and J ends lost 8 bases and 4 bases, in that order; junction bases with no gene match: 10. The CDR3 sequence is 14 residues long. CDR1 MNHNY and CDR2 SVGAGI come from the germline V gene (reference sequence).

This clone appeared a few times. The chain links TRBV5-1 to TRBJ2-3; the match to TRBD2 covers 11 bases. Trimming removed 3 bases from V and 5 bases from J; junction bases left unmatched: 2. The CDR3 spans 14 residues. Per germline, CDR1 SGHRS and CDR2 YFSETQ. CDR3 protein: CASSSGTSGDTQYF. CDR3 nucleotide sequence: TGCGCCAGCAGCTCCGGGACTAGCGGAGATACGCAGTATTTT. Together with reference TRBV5-1 and TRBJ2-3, the CDR3 gives the full variable domain: KAGVTQTPRYLIKTRGQQVTLSCSPISGHRSVSWYQQTPGQGLQFLFEYFSETQRNKGNFPGRFSGRQFSNSRSEMNVSTLELGDSALYLCASSSGTSGDTQYFGPGTRLTVL.

The chain recombines TRBV5-5 with TRBJ1-5; 8 positions match TRBD1. After removal of 0 bases from V and 5 bases from J, the junction contained 10 bases not matched to a gene. Germline CDR1 and CDR2: SGHKS and YYEKEE (reference sequence). The CDR3 is 17 residues long. CDR3 in amino acids: CASSLAPLGQGYQPQHF. The CDR3 region has the DNA TGTGCCAGCAGCTTGGCACCCCTCGGACAGGGCTATCAGCCCCAGCATTTT.